Listed here is a single T cell receptor beta chain. What it binds is unknown. This record belongs to a study of Ad26.COV2.S vaccination and SARS-CoV-2 variants. Study information: Into the muscle, Ad26.COV2.S was dosed once or twice, 56 days apart. Study observations and caveats: People given the vaccine had a wider spike-specific TCR breadth than placebo recipients did. Post-vaccination spike-specific CD8+ and CD4+ T cell responses reportedly had substantial breadth.

The CDR3 consists of 12 residues. V lost 6 bases to trimming and J lost 2 bases, with 8 bases between them. The germline V gene has CDR1 MNHEY and CDR2 SVGEGT. Generated by immunoSEQ multiplex PCR, the TCRdb table keeps only in-frame clones and is missing some. Of 250,000 to 300,000 clones in the sample, 70% to 90% were seen once. This sample's treatment: roughly 19 received Ad26.COV2.S at low or high dose, single or two shots; 5 received placebo; per-sample allocation not given. The investigators took samples on day 63 after the first vaccine or placebo injection. The source was peripheral blood, collected in a trial of Ad26.COV2.S vaccine versus placebo. This receptor was obtained from a person between 18 and 65 years old who received the Ad26.COV2.S COVID-19 vaccine or a placebo. The chain employs TRBV6-2 or TRBV6-3 and TRBJ2-7; no clear D. The CDR3 nucleotides read TGTGCCAGCAGCCATTCCACCTACGAGCAGTACTTC. It codes for CASSHSTYEQYF.